This T cell receptor (beta chain) was sequenced in a study of blood T cell repertoires in COVID-19. Germline values: CDR1 SGHDT, CDR2 YYEEEE. After removal of 2 bases from V and 4 bases from J, the junction contained 4 bases not matched to a gene. The CDR3 runs 15 residues. Sequenced by immunoSEQ multiplex PCR; TCRdb stores in-frame clones only, minus some. Among 200,000 to 250,000 clones listed, about 90% were seen once. The chain couples TRBV5-6 to TRBJ2-1, with TRBD2 matching over 9 bases. Sequenced input: PBMCs or T cells enriched from blood (not recorded which). The source of this sequence is a woman aged 45-65 years with acute COVID-19. Here the CDR3 DNA reads TGTGCCAGCAGCTTCCGTCTAGCGGGGTACAATGAGCAGTTCTTC. As protein: CASSFRLAGYNEQFF. Combining the CDR3 with reference TRBV5-6 and TRBJ2-1 gives the whole variable domain DAGVTQSPTHLIKTRGQQVTLRCSPKSGHDTVSWYQQALGQGPQFIFQYYEEEERQRGNFPDRFSGHQFPNYSSELNVNALLLGDSALYLCASSFRLAGYNEQFFGPGTRLTVL.